This T cell receptor beta chain was sequenced in a study of glioma-infiltrating T cells. Overall study: Low-grade gliomas were grade II; glioblastomas were grade IV at initial diagnosis.

The CDR3 consists of 14 residues. Germline V gives CDR1 MGHRA, CDR2 YSYEKL. Unmatched junction bases numbered 5, after V lost 5 bases and J lost 7 bases. This clonotype was detected a few times. Its specificity is unknown. Amplification of TCR alpha and beta CDR3 regions from RNA used iRepertoire nested multiplex PCR. TCRdb re-analysed the multiplex PCR reads in MiXCR, keeping a single row per CDR3 protein. The repertoire includes more than 300,000 distinct CDR3 sequences, less than 50% of them detected once, and more than 10% sits in the top ten. Study-level findings and limits: Gliomas, especially low-grade, showed above-expected tissue-blood divergence; non-neoplastic patients showed below. Shared blood CDR3 signature motifs marked patients with low tissue-blood divergence. CDR3 overlap between tissue and blood was very small.

The V call is TRBV4-1, the J call TRBJ1-5, with 10 bases that match TRBD1. Sequences were obtained from glioma tissue, nonneoplastic brain tissue, or PBMCs (not recorded which). This receptor was identified in a human donor with low-grade glioma or glioblastoma, undergoing nonglioma brain surgery, or in good health (not recorded which). The CDR3 reads CASSTTGGDQPQHF. The DNA of the CDR3 is TGCGCCAGCAGCACGACAGGGGGCGACCAGCCCCAGCATTTT.